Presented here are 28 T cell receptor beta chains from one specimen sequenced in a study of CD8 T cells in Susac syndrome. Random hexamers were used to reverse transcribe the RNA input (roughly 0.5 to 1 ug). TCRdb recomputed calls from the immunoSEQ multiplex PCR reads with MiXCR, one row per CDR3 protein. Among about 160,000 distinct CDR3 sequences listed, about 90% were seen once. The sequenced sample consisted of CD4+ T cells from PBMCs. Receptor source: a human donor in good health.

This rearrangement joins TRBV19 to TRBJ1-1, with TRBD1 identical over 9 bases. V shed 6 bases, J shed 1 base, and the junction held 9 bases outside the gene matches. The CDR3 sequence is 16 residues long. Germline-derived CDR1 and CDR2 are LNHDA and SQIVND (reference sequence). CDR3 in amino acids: CASSRNRGLRNTEAFF. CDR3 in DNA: TGTGCCAGTAGCCGTAACAGGGGGCTGAGGAACACTGAAGCTTTCTTT.

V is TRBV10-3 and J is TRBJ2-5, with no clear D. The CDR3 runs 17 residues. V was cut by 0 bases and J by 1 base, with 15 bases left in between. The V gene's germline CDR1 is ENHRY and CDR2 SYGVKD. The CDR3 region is CAISESIVGHLQETQYF. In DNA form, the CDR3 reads TGTGCCATCAGTGAGTCTATTGTAGGGCACCTCCAAGAGACCCAGTACTTC.

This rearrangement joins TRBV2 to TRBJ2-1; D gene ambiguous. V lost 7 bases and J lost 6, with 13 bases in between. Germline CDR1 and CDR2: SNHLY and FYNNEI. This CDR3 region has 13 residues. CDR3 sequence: CASTDRLPNEQFF. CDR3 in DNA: TGTGCCAGCACAGACCGACTCCCCAATGAGCAGTTCTTC. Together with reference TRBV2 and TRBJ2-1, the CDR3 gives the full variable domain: EPEVTQTPSHQVTQMGQEVILRCVPISNHLYFYWYRQILGQKVEFLVSFYNNEISEKSEIFDDQFSVERPDGSNFTLKIRSTKLEDSAMYFCASTDRLPNEQFFGPGTRLTVL.

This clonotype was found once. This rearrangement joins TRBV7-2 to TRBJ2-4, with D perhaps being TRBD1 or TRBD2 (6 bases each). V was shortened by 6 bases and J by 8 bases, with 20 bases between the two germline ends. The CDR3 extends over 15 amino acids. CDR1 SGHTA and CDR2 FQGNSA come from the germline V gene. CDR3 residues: CASRPPGGGLDIQYF. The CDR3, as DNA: TGTGCCAGCAGGCCTCCCGGAGGGGGTTTAGACATTCAGTACTTC.

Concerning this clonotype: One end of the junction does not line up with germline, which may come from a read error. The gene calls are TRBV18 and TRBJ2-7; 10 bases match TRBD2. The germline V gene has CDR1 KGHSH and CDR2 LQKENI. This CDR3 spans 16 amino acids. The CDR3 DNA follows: TGTACCAGCTCACCGCGCCTAGCGGGAGTCTCCTACGAGCAGTACTTC. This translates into CTSSPRLAGVSYEQYF.

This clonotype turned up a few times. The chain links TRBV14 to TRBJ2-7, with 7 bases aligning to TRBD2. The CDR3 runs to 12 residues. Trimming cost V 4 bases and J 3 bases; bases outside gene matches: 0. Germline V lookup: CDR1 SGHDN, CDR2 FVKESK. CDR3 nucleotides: TGTGCCAGCAGCCGGGAGGGCTACGAGCAGTACTTC. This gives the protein CASSREGYEQYF.

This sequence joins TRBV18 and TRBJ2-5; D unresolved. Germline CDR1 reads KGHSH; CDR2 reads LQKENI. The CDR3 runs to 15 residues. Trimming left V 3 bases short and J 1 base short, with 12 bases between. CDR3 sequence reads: CASSPLEGFQETQYF. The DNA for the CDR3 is TGTGCCAGCTCACCCCTCGAAGGGTTCCAAGAGACCCAGTACTTC.

The CDR3 is CSVGAGNEQFF. The CDR3 DNA reads as TGCAGCGTTGGGGCGGGAAATGAGCAGTTCTTC. V usage is TRBV29-1 and J usage is TRBJ2-1; perhaps TRBD2 as D (6 bases). V was cut by 4 bases and J by 7 bases, with 8 bases left in between. The CDR3 is made up of 11 amino acids. Germline values: CDR1 SQVTM, CDR2 ANQGSEA.

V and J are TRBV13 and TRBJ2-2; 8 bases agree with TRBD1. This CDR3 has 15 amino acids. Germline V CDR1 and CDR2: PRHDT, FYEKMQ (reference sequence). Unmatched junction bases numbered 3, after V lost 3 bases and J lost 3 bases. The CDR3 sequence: CASSFRGRYTGELFF. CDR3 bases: TGTGCCAGCAGCTTCAGGGGGCGTTACACCGGGGAGCTGTTTTTT.

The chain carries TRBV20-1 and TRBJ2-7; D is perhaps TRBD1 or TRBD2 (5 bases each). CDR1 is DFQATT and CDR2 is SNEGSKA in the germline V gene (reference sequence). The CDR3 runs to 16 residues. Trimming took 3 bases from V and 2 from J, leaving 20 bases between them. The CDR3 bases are TGCAGTGCTAGGCTCCCTTTGGGACGGGCTACCTACGAGCAGTACTTC. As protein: CSARLPLGRATYEQYF.

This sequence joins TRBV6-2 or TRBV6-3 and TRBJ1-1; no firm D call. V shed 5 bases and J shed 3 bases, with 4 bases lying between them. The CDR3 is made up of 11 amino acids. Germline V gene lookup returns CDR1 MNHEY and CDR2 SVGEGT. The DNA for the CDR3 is TGTGCCAGCAGTGAGTACACTGAAGCTTTCTTT. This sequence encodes CASSEYTEAFF.

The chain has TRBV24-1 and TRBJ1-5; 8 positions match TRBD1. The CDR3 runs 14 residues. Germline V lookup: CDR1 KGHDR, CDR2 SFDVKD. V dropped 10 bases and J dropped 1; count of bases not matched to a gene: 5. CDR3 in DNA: TGTGCCACATCAGGGGGCACGAGCAATCAGCCCCAGCATTTT. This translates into CATSGGTSNQPQHF.

The CDR3 loop reads CASSSFSGSQYNEQFF. CDR3 in DNA: TGCGCCAGCAGCTCGTTCAGCGGGAGCCAATACAATGAGCAGTTCTTC. The V gene is TRBV5-1, the J gene TRBJ2-1; 8 nucleotides line up with TRBD2. The CDR3 spans 16 residues. Per germline, CDR1 SGHRS and CDR2 YFSETQ. After removal of 3 bases from V and 4 bases from J, the junction contained 9 bases not matched to a gene.

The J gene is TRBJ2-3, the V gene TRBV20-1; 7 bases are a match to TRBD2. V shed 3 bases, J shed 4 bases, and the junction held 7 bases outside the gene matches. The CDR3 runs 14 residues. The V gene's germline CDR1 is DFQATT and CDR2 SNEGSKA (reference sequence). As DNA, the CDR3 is TGCAGTGCTAGCCCGACTAGCAGGTCAGATACGCAGTATTTT. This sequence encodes CSASPTSRSDTQYF.

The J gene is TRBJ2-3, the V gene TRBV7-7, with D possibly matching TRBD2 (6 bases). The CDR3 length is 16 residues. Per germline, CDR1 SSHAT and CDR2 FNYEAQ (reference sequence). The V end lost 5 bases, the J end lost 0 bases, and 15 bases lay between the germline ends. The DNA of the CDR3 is TGTGCCAGCAGCCCATCCGGGACTGTAAGCACAGATACGCAGTATTTT. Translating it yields CASSPSGTVSTDTQYF.

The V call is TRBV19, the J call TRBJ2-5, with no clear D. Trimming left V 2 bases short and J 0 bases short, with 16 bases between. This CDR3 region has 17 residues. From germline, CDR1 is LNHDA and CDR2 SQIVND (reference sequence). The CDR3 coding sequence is TGTGCCAGTAGTATAAAGCCGCCGACGGTGTACCAAGAGACCCAGTACTTC. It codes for CASSIKPPTVYQETQYF. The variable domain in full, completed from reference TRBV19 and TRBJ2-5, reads DGGITQSPKYLFRKEGQNVTLSCEQNLNHDAMYWYRQDPGQGLRLIYYSQIVNDFQKGDIAEGYSVSREKKESFPLTVTSAQKNPTAFYLCASSIKPPTVYQETQYFGPGTRLLVL.

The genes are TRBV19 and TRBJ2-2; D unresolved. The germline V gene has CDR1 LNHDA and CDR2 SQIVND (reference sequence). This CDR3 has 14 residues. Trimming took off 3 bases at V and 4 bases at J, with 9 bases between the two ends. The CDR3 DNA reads TGTGCCAGTAGTATTGGCCTACTCACCGGGGAGCTGTTTTTT. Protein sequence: CASSIGLLTGELFF.

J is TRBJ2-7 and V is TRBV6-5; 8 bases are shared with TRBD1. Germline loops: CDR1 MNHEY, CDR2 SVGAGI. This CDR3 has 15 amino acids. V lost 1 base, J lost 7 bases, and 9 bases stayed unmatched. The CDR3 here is CASSYLGQGPREQYF. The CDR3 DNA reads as TGTGCCAGCAGTTACTTAGGACAGGGTCCCCGGGAGCAGTACTTC.

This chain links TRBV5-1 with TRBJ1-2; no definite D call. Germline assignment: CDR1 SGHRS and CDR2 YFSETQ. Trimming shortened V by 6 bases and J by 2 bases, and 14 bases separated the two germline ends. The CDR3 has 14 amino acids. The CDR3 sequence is CASKMAGRNYGYTF. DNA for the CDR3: TGCGCCAGCAAGATGGCAGGTCGAAACTATGGCTACACCTTC.

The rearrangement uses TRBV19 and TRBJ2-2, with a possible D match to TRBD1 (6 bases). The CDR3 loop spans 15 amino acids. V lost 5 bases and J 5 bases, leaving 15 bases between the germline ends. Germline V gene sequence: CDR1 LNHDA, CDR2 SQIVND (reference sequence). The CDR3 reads CASSVSGVRTGELFF. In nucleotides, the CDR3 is TGTGCCAGTAGTGTGTCAGGGGTAAGGACCGGGGAGCTGTTTTTT. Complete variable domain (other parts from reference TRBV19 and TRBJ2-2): DGGITQSPKYLFRKEGQNVTLSCEQNLNHDAMYWYRQDPGQGLRLIYYSQIVNDFQKGDIAEGYSVSREKKESFPLTVTSAQKNPTAFYLCASSVSGVRTGELFFGEGSRLTVL.

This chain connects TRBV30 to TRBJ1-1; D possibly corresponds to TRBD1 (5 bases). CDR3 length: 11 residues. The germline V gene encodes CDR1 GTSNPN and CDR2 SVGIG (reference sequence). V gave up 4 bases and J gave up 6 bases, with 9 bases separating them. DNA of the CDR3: TGTGCCTGGAAGGGGTTTTCTGAAGCTTTCTTT. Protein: CAWKGFSEAFF.

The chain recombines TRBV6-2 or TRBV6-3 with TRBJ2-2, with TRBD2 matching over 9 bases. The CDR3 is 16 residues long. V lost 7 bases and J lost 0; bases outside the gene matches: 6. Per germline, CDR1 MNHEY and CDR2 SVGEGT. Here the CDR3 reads CASISSGSANTGELFF. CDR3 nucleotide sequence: TGTGCCAGCATCAGTAGCGGGAGTGCGAACACCGGGGAGCTGTTTTTT.

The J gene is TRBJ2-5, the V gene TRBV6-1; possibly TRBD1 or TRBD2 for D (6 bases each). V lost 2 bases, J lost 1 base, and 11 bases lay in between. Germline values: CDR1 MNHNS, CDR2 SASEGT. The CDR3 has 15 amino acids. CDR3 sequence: CASSENGGRQETQYF. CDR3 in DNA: TGTGCCAGCAGTGAAAACGGGGGCCGCCAAGAGACCCAGTACTTC.

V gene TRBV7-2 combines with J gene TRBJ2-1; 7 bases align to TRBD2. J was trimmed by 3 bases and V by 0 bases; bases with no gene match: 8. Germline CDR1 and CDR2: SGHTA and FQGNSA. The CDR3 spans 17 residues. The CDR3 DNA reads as TGTGCCAGCAGCTTAGCCTCGGCTAGCGGATACTACAATGAGCAGTTCTTC. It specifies CASSLASASGYYNEQFF. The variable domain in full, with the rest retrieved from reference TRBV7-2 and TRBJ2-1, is GAGVSQSPSNKVTEKGKDVELRCDPISGHTALYWYRQSLGQGLEFLIYFQGNSAPDKSGLPSDRFSAERTGGSVSTLTIQRTQQEDSAVYLCASSLASASGYYNEQFFGPGTRLTVL.

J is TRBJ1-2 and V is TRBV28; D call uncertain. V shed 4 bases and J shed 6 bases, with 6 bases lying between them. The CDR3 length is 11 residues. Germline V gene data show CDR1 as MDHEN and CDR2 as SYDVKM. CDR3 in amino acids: CASSYNNGYTF. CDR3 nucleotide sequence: TGTGCCAGCAGTTACAACAATGGCTACACCTTC.

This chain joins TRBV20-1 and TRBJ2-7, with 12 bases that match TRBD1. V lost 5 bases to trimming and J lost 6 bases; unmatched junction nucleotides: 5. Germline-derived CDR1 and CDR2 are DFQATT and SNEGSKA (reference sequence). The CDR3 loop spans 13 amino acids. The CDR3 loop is CSAPGQGAGEQYF. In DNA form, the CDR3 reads TGCAGTGCTCCGGGACAGGGGGCTGGCGAGCAGTACTTC.

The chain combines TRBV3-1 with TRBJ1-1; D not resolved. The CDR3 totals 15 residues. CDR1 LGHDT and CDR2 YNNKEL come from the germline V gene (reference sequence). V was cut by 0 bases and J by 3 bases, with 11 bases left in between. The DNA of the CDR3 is TGTGCCAGCAGCCAAGATCAAGTCAGCGACACTGAAGCTTTCTTT. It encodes CASSQDQVSDTEAFF.

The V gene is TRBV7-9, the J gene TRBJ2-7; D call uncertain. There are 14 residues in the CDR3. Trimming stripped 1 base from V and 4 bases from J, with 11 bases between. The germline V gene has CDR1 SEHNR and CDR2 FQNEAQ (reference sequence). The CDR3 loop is CASSLGQRDYEQYF. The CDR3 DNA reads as TGTGCCAGCAGCTTAGGACAAAGGGATTACGAGCAGTACTTC.